The present T cell receptor (beta chain) was sequenced within a study of OX40 agonist ivuxolimab in advanced cancers. Data came from immunoSEQ multiplex PCR; TCRdb stores just in-frame clones and leaves some out. The table has tens of thousands of clones, about 90% seen once. V was cut by 5 bases and J by 5 bases, with 18 bases left in between. From germline, CDR1 is MDHEN and CDR2 SYDVKM. This CDR3 has 15 amino acids. The sample in question was CD4+ or CD8+ T cells sorted from blood, obtained in a trial of the OX40 agonist ivuxolimab. The clonotype was recovered from an adult with an advanced solid tumor such as melanoma, head and neck, liver or kidney cancer. The chain uses TRBV28 and TRBJ1-1, with unresolved D. The CDR3 here is CASSQSTGVGTEAFF. The CDR3 nucleotides read TGTGCCAGCAGTCAATCAACCGGGGTGGGGACTGAAGCTTTCTTT.